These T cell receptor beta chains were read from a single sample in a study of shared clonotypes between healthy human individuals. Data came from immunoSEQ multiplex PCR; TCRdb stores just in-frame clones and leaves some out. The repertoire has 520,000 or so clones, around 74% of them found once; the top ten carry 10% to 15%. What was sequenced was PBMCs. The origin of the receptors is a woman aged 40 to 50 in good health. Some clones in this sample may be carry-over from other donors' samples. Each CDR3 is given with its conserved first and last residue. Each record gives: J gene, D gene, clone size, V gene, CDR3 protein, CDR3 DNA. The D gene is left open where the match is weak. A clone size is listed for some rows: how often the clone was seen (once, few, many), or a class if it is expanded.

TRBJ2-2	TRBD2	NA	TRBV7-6	CASSLGEAGSGLAGVRTGELFF	TGTGCCAGCAGCTTAGGGGAGGCGGGGTCGGGACTAGCGGGAGTTCGCACCGGGGAGCTGTTTTTT
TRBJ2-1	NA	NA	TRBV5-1	CASSLGLGYYNEQFF	TGCGCCAGCAGCTTGGGACTAGGTTATTACAATGAGCAGTTCTTC
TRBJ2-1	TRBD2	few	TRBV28	CASSPTGLVSNEQFF	TGTGCCAGCAGTCCCACGGGACTAGTCTCCAATGAGCAGTTCTTC
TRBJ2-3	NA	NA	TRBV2	CASSERLLVSRTQYF	TGTGCCAGCAGTGAGCGTTTACTAGTGTCACGTACGCAGTATTTT
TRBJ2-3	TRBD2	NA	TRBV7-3	CASSQTSAGADTQYF	TGTGCCAGCAGCCAAACAAGCGCGGGGGCAGATACGCAGTATTTT
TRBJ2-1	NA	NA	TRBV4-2	CASSHPRLGGDNEQFF	TGTGCCAGCAGCCACCCAAGACTGGGAGGAGACAATGAGCAGTTCTTC
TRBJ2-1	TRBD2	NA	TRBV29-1	CSVEEWTSGSGLRNEQFF	TGCAGCGTTGAAGAATGGACTAGCGGGAGCGGTTTGCGGAATGAGCAGTTCTTC
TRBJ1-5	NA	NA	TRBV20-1	CSAARSEKRHF	TGCAGTGCTGCTCGAAGCGAGAAGCGGCATTTT
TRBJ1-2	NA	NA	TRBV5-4	CASSLGRLGNYGYTF	TGTGCCAGCAGCTTGGGGCGTCTAGGGAACTATGGCTACACCTTC
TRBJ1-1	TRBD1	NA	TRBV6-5	CASSTGEDTEAFF	TGTGCCAGTTCGACAGGGGAGGACACTGAAGCTTTCTTT
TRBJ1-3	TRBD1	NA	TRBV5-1	CASSLAPGGSSGNTIYF	TGCGCCAGCAGCTTGGCCCCAGGGGGGAGCTCTGGAAACACCATATATTTT
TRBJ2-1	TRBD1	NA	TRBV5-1	CASSLAGDRGYNEQFF	TGCGCCAGCAGCTTGGCTGGGGACAGGGGTTACAATGAGCAGTTCTTC
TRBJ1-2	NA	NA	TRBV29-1	CSVSEQPEYGYTF	TGCAGCGTGTCGGAACAGCCAGAATATGGCTACACCTTC
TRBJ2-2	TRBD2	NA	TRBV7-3	CASSLTSGSRAGELFF	TGTGCCAGCAGCTTGACTAGCGGGAGCCGAGCCGGGGAGCTGTTTTTT
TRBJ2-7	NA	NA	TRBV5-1	CASSLTGGTYEQYF	TGCGCCAGCAGCTTAACAGGAGGAACCTACGAGCAGTACTTC